This T cell receptor beta chain originates from a study of shared T cell receptors in the human thymus. Germline V lookup: CDR1 GTSNPN, CDR2 SVGIG (reference sequence). The CDR3 consists of 18 residues. V shed 0 bases, J shed 2 bases, and the junction held 13 bases outside the gene matches. Libraries were prepared by immunoSEQ multiplex PCR; TCRdb keeps only in-frame clonotypes and omits some of them. The data hold hundreds of thousands of clones, with more than 75% observed a single time. The sample was also reused in another study, on human thymus T cells.

The chain is built from TRBV30 and TRBJ2-7; the match to TRBD2 covers 10 bases. The sequence came from a boy younger than two with a congenital heart defect. The sequenced material came from thymocytes. The CDR3 protein is CAWSVNVWLAGETYEQYF. DNA for the CDR3: TGTGCCTGGAGTGTAAACGTTTGGCTAGCGGGAGAAACCTACGAGCAGTACTTC. The whole variable domain, filled in from reference TRBV30 and TRBJ2-7, reads SQTIHQWPATLVQPVGSPLSLECTVEGTSNPNLYWYRQAAGRGLQLLFYSVGIGQISSEVPQNLSASRPQDRQFILSSKKLLLSDSGFYLCAWSVNVWLAGETYEQYFGPGTRLTVT.